The next 32 T cell receptor beta chains were all read from a single sample in a study of preoperative IRX-2 immunotherapy in early breast cancer. Regarding treatment: preoperative locoregional IRX-2 cytokine immunotherapy. Profiled with immunoSEQ multiplex PCR; TCRdb holds only in-frame clones, not every one. The table lists under 25,000 clones, 85% to 95% of them singletons. The sample consisted of tumor tissue, taken after IRX-2 immunotherapy. These receptors all stem from a human donor with breast cancer.

The rearrangement uses TRBV5-1 and TRBJ2-3; TRBD2 matches at 11 bases. Losses at the gene ends were 2 bases for V and 3 bases for J; bases not matched to a gene: 5. Germline lookup yields CDR1 SGHRS and CDR2 YFSETQ. The CDR3 is made up of 16 amino acids. The CDR3 DNA follows: TGCGCCAGCAGCTTCCTAGCGGGGGGCGGGACAGATACGCAGTATTTT. Translation gives CASSFLAGGGTDTQYF.

V and J are TRBV29-1 and TRBJ1-2; no clear D gene. V lost 5 bases to trimming and J lost 5 bases, with 12 bases between them. Germline assignment: CDR1 SQVTM and CDR2 ANQGSEA. This CDR3 is 12 amino acids long. This CDR3 is CSVRKGEYGYTF. The CDR3, as DNA: TGCAGCGTTAGAAAGGGAGAATATGGCTACACCTTC.

CDR3 sequence: CAWRDPMTGELFF. The CDR3 region has the DNA TGTGCCTGGCGGGACCCCATGACCGGGGAGCTGTTTTTT. The chain recombines TRBV30 with TRBJ2-2; D could derive from TRBD1 or TRBD2 (5 bases each). CDR1 and CDR2 from the germline V gene are GTSNPN and SVGIG (reference sequence). The CDR3 length is 13 residues. The germline V and J ends were trimmed by 5 bases and 5 bases, with 12 bases remaining between them.

This chain links TRBV5-4 with TRBJ1-1; no clear D. In germline, CDR1 is SGHNT, CDR2 YYREEE (reference sequence). The V end was cut by 4 bases, the J end by 3 bases, with 4 bases between. The length of the CDR3 is 11 residues. The CDR3 spells CASSADTEAFF. Written as DNA, the CDR3 is TGTGCCAGCAGCGCGGACACTGAAGCTTTCTTT.

The chain is built from TRBV11-2 and TRBJ2-1; the D gene could be TRBD1 or TRBD2 (5 bases each). Germline lookup yields CDR1 SGHAT and CDR2 FQNNGV. The germline V and J ends were trimmed by 5 bases and 3 bases, with 11 bases remaining between them. CDR3 length: 14 residues. The DNA of the CDR3 is TGTGCCAGCAGCCAGGGAGATTACTACAATGAGCAGTTCTTC. Protein sequence: CASSQGDYYNEQFF.

V gene TRBV7-9 combines with J gene TRBJ2-1, with D perhaps given as TRBD1 or TRBD2 (5 bases each). The CDR3 is 15 amino acids. CDR1 SEHNR and CDR2 FQNEAQ come from the germline V gene (reference sequence). V was shortened by 10 bases and J by 0 bases, with 16 bases between the two germline ends. The DNA for the CDR3 is TGTGCCACCCCCGGGGCCTTAAGCTCCTACAATGAGCAGTTCTTC. Residues: CATPGALSSYNEQFF.

The genes are TRBV14 and TRBJ1-2, with a weak D call TRBD1 (5 bases). This CDR3 comprises 13 residues. CDR1 SGHDN and CDR2 FVKESK come from the germline V gene. Trimming took 1 base from V and 6 from J, leaving 9 bases between them. The CDR3 sequence is CASSQGRVHGYTF. The CDR3 DNA follows: TGTGCCAGCAGCCAAGGCAGGGTGCATGGCTACACCTTC.

The J gene is TRBJ2-5, the V gene TRBV13, with 8 nucleotides matching TRBD2. Germline CDR1 is PRHDT and CDR2 is FYEKMQ (reference sequence). CDR3 length equals 16 residues. The junction had 7 bases not matched to a gene; V was cut back by 1 base and J by 3 bases. CDR3 protein: CASSLESGGGEETQYF. Written as DNA, the CDR3 is TGTGCCAGCAGCTTAGAGAGCGGGGGAGGGGAAGAGACCCAGTACTTC.

This chain uses TRBV11-2 with TRBJ1-6, with D unresolved. The V gene's germline CDR1 is SGHAT and CDR2 FQNNGV. The CDR3 has 14 residues. The V end was cut by 5 bases, the J end by 2 bases, with 7 bases between. CDR3 sequence: CASSRLPYNSPLHF. The CDR3 DNA reads as TGTGCCAGCAGCCGACTGCCCTATAATTCACCCCTCCACTTT.

The genes are TRBV19 and TRBJ1-4, with D tentatively TRBD1 (6 bases). Trimming shortened V by 7 bases and J by 8 bases, and 17 bases separated the two germline ends. The CDR3 consists of 14 residues. Germline V gene data show CDR1 as LNHDA and CDR2 as SQIVND (reference sequence). The DNA for the CDR3 is TGTGCCAGTAACAACCGGGACAACGGCGAAAAACTGTTTTTT. It is translated as CASNNRDNGEKLFF.

The chain combines TRBV5-1 with TRBJ2-5, with 10 bases fitting TRBD2. This CDR3 has 16 amino acids. The junction had 7 bases not matched to a gene; V was cut back by 2 bases and J by 3 bases. CDR1 and CDR2 (germline): SGHRS, YFSETQ. CDR3 in DNA: TGCGCCAGCAGCTTAACTAGCGGGGCCTCGGAAGAGACCCAGTACTTC. Its protein product is CASSLTSGASEETQYF.

V usage is TRBV12-5 and J usage is TRBJ1-2; tentative D call: TRBD1 (6 bases). The CDR3 extends over 13 amino acids. Germline CDR1 is LGHNT and CDR2 is FRNRAP. Trimming shortened V by 2 bases and J by 7 bases, and 11 bases separated the two germline ends. The CDR3 reads CASGLWGAFGYTF. CDR3 DNA: TGTGCTAGTGGTTTGTGGGGGGCCTTTGGCTACACCTTC.

The chain is built from TRBV19 and TRBJ2-2; 8 bases match TRBD2. Germline trimming cut 6 bases from V and 3 bases from J; bases unmatched to any gene: 18. Germline CDR1 LNHDA, CDR2 SQIVND (reference sequence). The CDR3 runs 19 residues. CDR3 residues: CASSSLLMLAGTYTGELFF. The DNA for the CDR3 is TGTGCCAGTAGCTCCCTCCTTATGTTAGCGGGGACCTACACCGGGGAGCTGTTTTTT. Complete variable domain (other parts from reference TRBV19 and TRBJ2-2): DGGITQSPKYLFRKEGQNVTLSCEQNLNHDAMYWYRQDPGQGLRLIYYSQIVNDFQKGDIAEGYSVSREKKESFPLTVTSAQKNPTAFYLCASSSLLMLAGTYTGELFFGEGSRLTVL.

This sequence joins TRBV18 and TRBJ1-2; D gene ambiguous. Germline V gene data show CDR1 as KGHSH and CDR2 as LQKENI. The CDR3 length is 13 residues. V lost 3 bases and J 8 bases, leaving 13 bases between the germline ends. The CDR3 region has the DNA TGTGCCAGCTCACCCTCGGCAGCACGCGGCTACACCTTC. It translates to CASSPSAARGYTF.

The chain joins TRBV11-2 to TRBJ1-1; D unresolved. The V end was cut by 1 base, the J end by 8 bases, with 11 bases between. The germline CDR1 and CDR2 sequences are SGHAT and FQNNGV. CDR3 size: 13 residues. The CDR3: CASSLVEGWEAFF. The CDR3 nucleotides are TGTGCCAGCAGCTTAGTCGAAGGATGGGAAGCTTTCTTT.

The CDR3 here is CASRETSGSTDTQYF. DNA for the CDR3: TGTGCCAGTCGTGAAACTAGCGGTAGCACAGATACGCAGTATTTT. The V call is TRBV19, the J call TRBJ2-3, with 8 bases matching TRBD2. Germline-derived CDR1 and CDR2 are LNHDA and SQIVND (reference sequence). Unmatched junction bases numbered 7, after V lost 8 bases and J lost 0 bases. The CDR3 consists of 15 residues.

This sequence joins TRBV6-6 and TRBJ1-4; D may be TRBD1 (5 bases). Germline CDR1 and CDR2: MNHNY and SVGAGI (reference sequence). V lost 8 bases and J lost 5, with 12 bases in between. There are 13 residues in the CDR3. Here the CDR3 DNA reads TGTGCCAGCGCCGGAACAGGAAATGAAAAACTGTTTTTT. Protein product: CASAGTGNEKLFF.

The chain couples TRBV2 to TRBJ2-3; 10 bases are a match to TRBD2. The CDR3 has 14 residues. The germline V gene encodes CDR1 SNHLY and CDR2 FYNNEI. J lost 1 base, V lost 9 bases, and 4 bases had no gene match. The CDR3 sequence is CARLTSGGTDTQYF. The CDR3 DNA sequence: TGTGCCAGGTTAACTAGCGGGGGCACAGATACGCAGTATTTT.

V and J are TRBV6-6 and TRBJ2-3; the match to TRBD1 covers 8 bases. Trimming took 7 bases from V and 6 from J; bases not matched to a gene: 15. Germline assignment: CDR1 MNHNY and CDR2 SVGAGI (reference sequence). The CDR3 extends over 16 amino acids. The CDR3 region has the DNA TGTGCCAGCACCCCAAGGACAGGGAGTATCAAGGATACGCAGTATTTT. This codes for CASTPRTGSIKDTQYF.

This clone has only one observation. CDR3 in amino acids: CASSVDGTEAFF. CDR3 sequence (DNA): TGTGCCAGCAGCGTAGATGGGACTGAAGCTTTCTTT. This chain links TRBV9 with TRBJ1-1; D not resolved. Trimming shortened V by 0 bases and J by 5 bases, and 5 bases separated the two germline ends. The CDR3 length is 12 residues. Germline V lookup: CDR1 SGDLS, CDR2 YYNGEE. The full variable domain, rest sourced from reference TRBV9 and TRBJ1-1, is DSGVTQTPKHLITATGQRVTLRCSPRSGDLSVYWYQQSLDQGLQFLIQYYNGEERAKGNILERFSAQQFPDLHSELNLSSLELGDSALYFCASSVDGTEAFFGQGTRLTVV.

The genes are TRBV11-3 and TRBJ2-7, with a possible D match to TRBD1 (6 bases). CDR1 and CDR2 from the germline V gene are SGHNT and YENEEA. This CDR3 has 15 amino acids. The germline V and J ends were trimmed by 0 bases and 1 base, with 10 bases remaining between them. The CDR3 region is CASSLDGRGSYEQYF. The DNA for the CDR3 is TGTGCCAGCAGCTTAGATGGCAGGGGTTCCTACGAGCAGTACTTC.

The chain recombines TRBV7-3 with TRBJ2-1, with D unresolved. Germline V gives CDR1 SGHTA, CDR2 FQGTGA. This CDR3 has 13 residues. Deletions cut 5 bases from V and 5 bases from J, with 10 bases between. The CDR3 region is CASSTGRNNEQFF. In nucleotides, the CDR3 is TGTGCCAGCAGCACGGGTCGGAACAATGAGCAGTTCTTC.

The chain employs TRBV30 and TRBJ1-5; a weak D match, TRBD1 (5 bases). CDR1 and CDR2 from the germline V gene are GTSNPN and SVGIG (reference sequence). The CDR3 covers 15 residues. Between the trimmed V and J ends, which lost 0 bases and 0 bases, there was a span of 9 bases. The CDR3, as DNA: TGTGCCTGGAGTGTAGAAGGGGCTAGCAATCAGCCCCAGCATTTT. Amino acids: CAWSVEGASNQPQHF.

CDR3 residues: CASSSPTSGRASSYNEQFF. The CDR3, as DNA: TGTGCCAGCAGCTCTCCGACTAGCGGGAGAGCGAGCTCCTACAATGAGCAGTTCTTC. The chain combines TRBV7-9 with TRBJ2-1; TRBD2 aligns across 12 bases. The CDR3 sequence is 19 residues long. Germline trimming cut 4 bases from V and 0 bases from J; bases unmatched to any gene: 10. The germline gives CDR1 SEHNR, CDR2 FQNEAQ (reference sequence).

The chain couples TRBV5-1 to TRBJ2-3; a possible D gene is TRBD2 (7 bases). Germline CDR1 reads SGHRS; CDR2 reads YFSETQ. The V and J ends lost 4 bases and 6 bases respectively, with 15 bases between them. The CDR3 extends over 14 amino acids. The CDR3 DNA is TGCGCCAGCAGCCTGGGGGGGCGGTCGGATACGCAGTATTTT. The encoded protein is CASSLGGRSDTQYF.

This chain connects TRBV28 to TRBJ1-1; D is perhaps TRBD1 (5 bases). V was cut by 10 bases and J by 4 bases, with 22 bases left in between. Germline V gives CDR1 MDHEN, CDR2 SYDVKM. The CDR3 covers 15 residues. The CDR3 sequence is CATNRRTQGVTEAFF. The CDR3 region has the DNA TGTGCCACCAATCGTAGGACCCAAGGGGTCACTGAAGCTTTCTTT.

The chain couples TRBV19 to TRBJ1-2; D gene ambiguous. The CDR3 length is 14 residues. V lost 1 base to trimming and J lost 5 bases, with 11 bases between them. Germline CDR1 LNHDA, CDR2 SQIVND (reference sequence). The CDR3 spells CASSIVSTRYGYTF. The CDR3, as DNA: TGTGCCAGTAGTATAGTAAGCACGAGATATGGCTACACCTTC. Full variable domain (rest looked up from reference TRBV19 and TRBJ1-2): DGGITQSPKYLFRKEGQNVTLSCEQNLNHDAMYWYRQDPGQGLRLIYYSQIVNDFQKGDIAEGYSVSREKKESFPLTVTSAQKNPTAFYLCASSIVSTRYGYTFGSGTRLTVV.

The chain couples TRBV6-5 to TRBJ1-2; D is perhaps TRBD1 (5 bases). Trimming removed 4 bases from V and 8 bases from J, with 17 bases in between. The CDR3 covers 14 residues. Germline V CDR1 and CDR2: MNHEY, SVGAGI. The CDR3 loop reads CASSLAGVRGGYTF. The CDR3 DNA sequence: TGTGCCAGCAGTTTGGCCGGAGTCCGGGGGGGCTACACCTTC.

The J gene is TRBJ2-7, the V gene TRBV19, with 8 bases that match TRBD1. The CDR3 is 14 amino acids. V gave up 3 bases and J gave up 2 bases; unmatched junction bases: 3. The germline V gene has CDR1 LNHDA and CDR2 SQIVND (reference sequence). CDR3 DNA: TGTGCCAGTAGTATGTGGACAGGGACCTACGAGCAGTACTTC. It is translated as CASSMWTGTYEQYF.

The chain joins TRBV25-1 to TRBJ1-2, with a weak D call TRBD1 (5 bases). The CDR3 contains 11 residues. Germline V gene lookup returns CDR1 MGHDK and CDR2 SYGVNS. The V end was cut by 6 bases, the J end by 7 bases, with 9 bases between. In nucleotides, the CDR3 is TGTGCCAGCAGAGGGGTGGGTGGCTACACCTTC. It specifies CASRGVGGYTF.

V and J are TRBV2 and TRBJ1-1; D remains ambiguous. CDR1 and CDR2 (germline): SNHLY, FYNNEI. The V end lost 2 bases, the J end lost 8 bases, and 9 bases lay between the germline ends. This CDR3 spans 12 amino acids. This CDR3 reads CASSETAREAFF. The CDR3 nucleotides are TGTGCCAGCAGTGAAACGGCCAGAGAAGCTTTCTTT. Supplemented by reference TRBV2 and TRBJ1-1, the full variable domain reads EPEVTQTPSHQVTQMGQEVILRCVPISNHLYFYWYRQILGQKVEFLVSFYNNEISEKSEIFDDQFSVERPDGSNFTLKIRSTKLEDSAMYFCASSETAREAFFGQGTRLTVV.

This sequence joins TRBV21-1 and TRBJ1-5; the table's D call TRBD1 went unverified against the DNA. TRBV21-1 counts as a pseudogene. The CDR3 consists of 16 residues. CDR3: CASSTRDREGNQPQHF. The CDR3 nucleotides are TGTGCCAGCAGCACCCGAGACAGGGAAGGCAATCAGCCCCAGCATTTT.